At least ten counts were recorded for the clone carrying this T cell receptor beta chain. This sample is part of a study of molecular identifiers for immune sequencing clone quantification. TCRdb itself ran the PCR reads through MiXCR, one entry per CDR3 protein. Of 300,000 to 350,000 distinct CDR3 sequences in the sample, around a fifth were seen once. The germline CDR1 and CDR2 sequences are SGHNT and YYREEE (reference sequence). V was pared by 2 bases and J by 7 bases, with 0 bases of the junction left unmatched. The CDR3 has 12 amino acids. This chain links TRBV5-4 with TRBJ2-1; 7 bases match TRBD2. Sequencing was performed on naive CD8+ T cells from blood, with Jurkat cell RNA spiked in. Subset defined: FACS-sorted CD8+CD4-CCR7+CD45RA+ naive T cells. The TCR comes from a human donor in good health. Some libraries in this study had Jurkat cell RNA spiked in. CDR3 sequence: CASSFSGNEQFF. The CDR3 bases are TGTGCCAGCAGCTTTAGCGGGAATGAGCAGTTCTTC.